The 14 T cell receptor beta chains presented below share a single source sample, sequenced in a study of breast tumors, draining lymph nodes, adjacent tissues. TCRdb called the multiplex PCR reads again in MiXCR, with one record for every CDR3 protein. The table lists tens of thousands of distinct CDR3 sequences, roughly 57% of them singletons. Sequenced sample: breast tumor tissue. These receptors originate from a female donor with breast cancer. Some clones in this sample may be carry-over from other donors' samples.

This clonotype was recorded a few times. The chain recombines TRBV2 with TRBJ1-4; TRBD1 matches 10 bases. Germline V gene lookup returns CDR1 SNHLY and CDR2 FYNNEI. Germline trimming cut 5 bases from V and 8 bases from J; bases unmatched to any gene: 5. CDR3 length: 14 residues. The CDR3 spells CASSSDRGREKLFF. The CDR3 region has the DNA TGTGCCAGCAGTTCAGACAGGGGGCGGGAAAAACTGTTTTTT.

Here the CDR3 DNA reads TGTGCCAGCAGCCACGGACTAGACAGTGAGCAGTTCTTC. This gives the protein CASSHGLDSEQFF. The chain links TRBV7-3 to TRBJ2-1, with 7 nucleotides matching TRBD2. The CDR3 consists of 13 residues. Losses at the gene ends were 5 bases for V and 9 bases for J; bases not matched to a gene: 7. Germline CDR1 is SGHTA and CDR2 is FQGTGA.

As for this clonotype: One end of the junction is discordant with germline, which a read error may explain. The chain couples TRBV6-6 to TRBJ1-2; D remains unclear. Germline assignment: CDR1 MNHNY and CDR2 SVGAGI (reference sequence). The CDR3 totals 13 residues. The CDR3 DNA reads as TGTGCCAGCAGCCTCGAGACCAACTGTGGCTACACCTTC. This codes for CASSLETNCGYTF.

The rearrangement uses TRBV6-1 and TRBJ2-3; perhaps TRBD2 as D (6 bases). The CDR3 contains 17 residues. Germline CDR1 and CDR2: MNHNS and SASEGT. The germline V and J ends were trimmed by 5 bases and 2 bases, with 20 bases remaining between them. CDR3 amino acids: CASSPSGLHTVTDTQYF. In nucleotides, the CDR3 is TGTGCCAGCAGTCCCAGCGGGCTCCACACTGTCACAGATACGCAGTATTTT.

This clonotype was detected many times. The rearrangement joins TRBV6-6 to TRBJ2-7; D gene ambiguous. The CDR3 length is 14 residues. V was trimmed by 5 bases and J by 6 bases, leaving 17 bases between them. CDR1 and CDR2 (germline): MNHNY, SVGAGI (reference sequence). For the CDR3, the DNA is TGTGCCAGCAGTCAGTCGAGGAACGAATTCGAGCAGTACTTC. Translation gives CASSQSRNEFEQYF.

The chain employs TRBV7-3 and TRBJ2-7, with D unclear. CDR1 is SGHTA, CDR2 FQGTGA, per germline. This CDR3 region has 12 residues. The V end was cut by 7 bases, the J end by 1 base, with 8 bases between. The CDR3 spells CASISTSYEQYF. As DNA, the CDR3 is TGTGCCAGCATATCCACTTCCTACGAGCAGTACTTC.

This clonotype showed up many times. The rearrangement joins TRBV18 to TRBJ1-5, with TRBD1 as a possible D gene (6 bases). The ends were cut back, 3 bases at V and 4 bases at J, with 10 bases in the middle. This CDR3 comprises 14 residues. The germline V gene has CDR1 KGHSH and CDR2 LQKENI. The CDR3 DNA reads TGTGCCAGCTCACCTCGACAGGAAAATCAGCCCCAGCATTTT. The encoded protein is CASSPRQENQPQHF.

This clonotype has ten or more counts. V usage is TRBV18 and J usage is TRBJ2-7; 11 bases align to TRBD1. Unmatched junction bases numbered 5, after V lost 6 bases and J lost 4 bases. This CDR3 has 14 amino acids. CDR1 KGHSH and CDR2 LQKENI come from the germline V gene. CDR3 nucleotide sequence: TGTGCCAGCTCGTCGGGACAGGGGGGTTACGAGCAGTACTTC. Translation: CASSSGQGGYEQYF.

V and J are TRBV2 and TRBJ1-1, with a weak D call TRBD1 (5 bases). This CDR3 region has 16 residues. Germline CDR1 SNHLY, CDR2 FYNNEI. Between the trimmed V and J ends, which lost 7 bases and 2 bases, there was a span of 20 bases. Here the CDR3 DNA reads TGTGCCAGCACTCAGGGACCAAGGATGGTTAACACTGAAGCTTTCTTT. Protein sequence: CASTQGPRMVNTEAFF.

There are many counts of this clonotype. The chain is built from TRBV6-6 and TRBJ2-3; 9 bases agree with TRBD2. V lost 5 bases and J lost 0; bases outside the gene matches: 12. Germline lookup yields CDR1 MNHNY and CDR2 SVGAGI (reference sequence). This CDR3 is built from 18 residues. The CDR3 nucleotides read TGTGCCAGCAGTCACCGGCTAGCGGGGACTTCTAGCACAGATACGCAGTATTTT. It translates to CASSHRLAGTSSTDTQYF.

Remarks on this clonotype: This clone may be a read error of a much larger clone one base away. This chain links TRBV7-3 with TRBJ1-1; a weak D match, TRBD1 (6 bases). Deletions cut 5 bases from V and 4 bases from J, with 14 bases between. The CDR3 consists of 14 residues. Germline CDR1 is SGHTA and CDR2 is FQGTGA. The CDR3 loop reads CASSLGGGSTEAFF. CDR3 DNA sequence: TGTGCCAGCAGCCTAGGGGGGGGGAGCACTGAAGCTTTCTTT.

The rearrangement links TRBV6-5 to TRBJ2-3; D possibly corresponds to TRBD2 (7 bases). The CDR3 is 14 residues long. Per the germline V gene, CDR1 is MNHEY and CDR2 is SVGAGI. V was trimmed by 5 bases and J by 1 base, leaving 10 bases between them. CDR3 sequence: CASSTGGGTDTQYF. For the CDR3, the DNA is TGTGCCAGCAGTACGGGGGGCGGCACAGATACGCAGTATTTT.

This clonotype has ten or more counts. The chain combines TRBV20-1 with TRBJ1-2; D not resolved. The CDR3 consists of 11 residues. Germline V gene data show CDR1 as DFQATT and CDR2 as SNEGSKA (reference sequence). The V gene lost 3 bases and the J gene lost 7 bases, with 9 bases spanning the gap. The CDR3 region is CSASHWGGYTF. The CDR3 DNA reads TGCAGTGCTAGTCATTGGGGTGGCTACACCTTC.

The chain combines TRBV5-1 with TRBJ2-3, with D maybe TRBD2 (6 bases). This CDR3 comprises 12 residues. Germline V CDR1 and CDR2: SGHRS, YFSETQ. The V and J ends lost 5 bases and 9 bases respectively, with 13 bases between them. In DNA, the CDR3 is TGCGCCAGCAGGTCCGGGACTCGCACGCAGTATTTT. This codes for CASRSGTRTQYF. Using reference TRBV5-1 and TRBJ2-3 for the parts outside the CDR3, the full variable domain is KAGVTQTPRYLIKTRGQQVTLSCSPISGHRSVSWYQQTPGQGLQFLFEYFSETQRNKGNFPGRFSGRQFSNSRSEMNVSTLELGDSALYLCASRSGTRTQYFGPGTRLTVL.